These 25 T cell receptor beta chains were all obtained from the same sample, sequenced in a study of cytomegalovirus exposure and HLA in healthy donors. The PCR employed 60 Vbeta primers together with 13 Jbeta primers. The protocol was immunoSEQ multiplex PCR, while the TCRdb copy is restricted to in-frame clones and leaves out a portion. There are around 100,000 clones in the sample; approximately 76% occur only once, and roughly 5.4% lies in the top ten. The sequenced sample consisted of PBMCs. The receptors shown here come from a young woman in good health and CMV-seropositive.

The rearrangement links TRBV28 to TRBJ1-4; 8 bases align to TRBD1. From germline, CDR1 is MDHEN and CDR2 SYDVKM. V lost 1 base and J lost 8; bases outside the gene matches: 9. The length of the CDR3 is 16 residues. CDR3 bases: TGTGCCAGCAGTTTATACGCGGACAGGGCCGGGGAAAAACTGTTTTTT. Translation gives CASSLYADRAGEKLFF.

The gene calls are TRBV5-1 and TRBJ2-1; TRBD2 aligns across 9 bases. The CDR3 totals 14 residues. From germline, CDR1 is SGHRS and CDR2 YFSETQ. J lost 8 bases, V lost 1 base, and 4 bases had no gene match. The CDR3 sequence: CASSLPSGTYEQFF. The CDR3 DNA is TGCGCCAGCAGCTTGCCTAGCGGGACCTATGAGCAGTTCTTC.

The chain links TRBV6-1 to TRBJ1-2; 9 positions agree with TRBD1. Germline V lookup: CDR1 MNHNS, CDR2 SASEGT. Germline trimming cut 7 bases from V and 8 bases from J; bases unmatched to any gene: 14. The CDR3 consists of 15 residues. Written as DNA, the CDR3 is TGTGCCAGCACCGAAACCGGGACAGGGCAGTGGGGCTACACCTTC. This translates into CASTETGTGQWGYTF.

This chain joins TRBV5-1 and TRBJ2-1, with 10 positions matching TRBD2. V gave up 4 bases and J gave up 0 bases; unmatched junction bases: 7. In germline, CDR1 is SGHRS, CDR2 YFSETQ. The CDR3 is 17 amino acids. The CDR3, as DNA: TGCGCCAGCAGCCCCGGGACTAGCGCTAGCTCCTACAATGAGCAGTTCTTC. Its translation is CASSPGTSASSYNEQFF.

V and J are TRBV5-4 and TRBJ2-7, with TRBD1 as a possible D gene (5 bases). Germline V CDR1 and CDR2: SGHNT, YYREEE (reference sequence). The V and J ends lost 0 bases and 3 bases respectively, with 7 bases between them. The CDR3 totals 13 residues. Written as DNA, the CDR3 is TGTGCCAGCAGCTTGGAGACAGACTACGAGCAGTACTTC. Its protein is CASSLETDYEQYF.

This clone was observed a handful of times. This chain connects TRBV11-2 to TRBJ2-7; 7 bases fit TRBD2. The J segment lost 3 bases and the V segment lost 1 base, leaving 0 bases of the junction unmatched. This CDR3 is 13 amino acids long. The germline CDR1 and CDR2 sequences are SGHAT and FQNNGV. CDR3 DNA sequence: TGTGCCAGCAGCTTAGGGACTAGCTACGAGCAGTACTTC. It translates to CASSLGTSYEQYF. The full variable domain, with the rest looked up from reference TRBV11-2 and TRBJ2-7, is EAGVAQSPRYKIIEKRQSVAFWCNPISGHATLYWYQQILGQGPKLLIQFQNNGVVDDSQLPKDRFSAERLKGVDSTLKIQPAKLEDSAVYLCASSLGTSYEQYFGPGTRLTVT.

The CDR3 is CASTMGLGSGNEQFF. The CDR3 coding sequence is TGTGCCAGCACCATGGGACTAGGAAGTGGCAATGAGCAGTTCTTC. The V call is TRBV28, the J call TRBJ2-1, with 8 bases aligning to TRBD2. J lost 6 bases, V lost 7 bases, and 11 bases had no gene match. The germline V gene encodes CDR1 MDHEN and CDR2 SYDVKM. The CDR3 spans 15 residues.

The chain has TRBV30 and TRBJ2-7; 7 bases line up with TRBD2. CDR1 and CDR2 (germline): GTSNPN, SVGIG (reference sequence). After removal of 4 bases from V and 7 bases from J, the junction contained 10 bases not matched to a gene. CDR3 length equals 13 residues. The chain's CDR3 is CAWTHAAAGEQYF. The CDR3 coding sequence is TGTGCCTGGACTCACGCGGCAGCGGGGGAGCAGTACTTC. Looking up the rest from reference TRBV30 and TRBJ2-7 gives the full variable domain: SQTIHQWPATLVQPVGSPLSLECTVEGTSNPNLYWYRQAAGRGLQLLFYSVGIGQISSEVPQNLSASRPQDRQFILSSKKLLLSDSGFYLCAWTHAAAGEQYFGPGTRLTVT.

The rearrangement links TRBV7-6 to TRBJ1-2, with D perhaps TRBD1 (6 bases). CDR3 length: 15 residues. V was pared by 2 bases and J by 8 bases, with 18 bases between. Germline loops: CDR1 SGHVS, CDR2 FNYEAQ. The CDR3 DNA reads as TGTGCCAGCAGCTTAATCGCACAGGGCGTAGGAGGCTACACCTTC. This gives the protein CASSLIAQGVGGYTF. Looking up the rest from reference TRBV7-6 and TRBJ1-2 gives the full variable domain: GAGVSQSPRYKVTKRGQDVALRCDPISGHVSLYWYRQALGQGPEFLTYFNYEAQQDKSGLPNDRFSAERPEGSISTLTIQRTEQRDSAMYRCASSLIAQGVGGYTFGSGTRLTVV.

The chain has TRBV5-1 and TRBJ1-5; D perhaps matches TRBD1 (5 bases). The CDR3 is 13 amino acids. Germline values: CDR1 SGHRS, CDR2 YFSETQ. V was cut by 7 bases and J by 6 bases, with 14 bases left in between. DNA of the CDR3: TGCGCCAGCTGGGAGGGGCTGGGTCAGCCCCAGCATTTT. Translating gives CASWEGLGQPQHF.

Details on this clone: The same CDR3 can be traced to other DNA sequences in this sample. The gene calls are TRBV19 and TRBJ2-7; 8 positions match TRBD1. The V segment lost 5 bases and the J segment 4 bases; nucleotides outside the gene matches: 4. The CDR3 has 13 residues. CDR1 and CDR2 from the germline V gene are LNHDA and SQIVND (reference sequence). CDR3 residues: CASSATGGYEQYF. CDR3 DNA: TGTGCCAGTAGTGCAACAGGGGGGTACGAGCAGTACTTC.

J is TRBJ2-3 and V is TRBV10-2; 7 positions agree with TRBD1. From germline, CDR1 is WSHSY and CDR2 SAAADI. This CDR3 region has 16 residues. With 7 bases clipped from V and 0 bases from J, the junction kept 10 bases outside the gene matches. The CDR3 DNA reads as TGCGCCAGCAAGAGGGACAGTAAAGCTAGCACAGATACGCAGTATTTT. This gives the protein CASKRDSKASTDTQYF.

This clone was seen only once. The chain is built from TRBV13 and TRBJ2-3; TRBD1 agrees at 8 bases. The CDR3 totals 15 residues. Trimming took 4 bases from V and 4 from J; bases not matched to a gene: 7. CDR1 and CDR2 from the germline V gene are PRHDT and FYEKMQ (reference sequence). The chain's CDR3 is CASSWQGAPADTQYF. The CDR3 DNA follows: TGTGCCAGCAGCTGGCAGGGGGCGCCGGCAGATACGCAGTATTTT.

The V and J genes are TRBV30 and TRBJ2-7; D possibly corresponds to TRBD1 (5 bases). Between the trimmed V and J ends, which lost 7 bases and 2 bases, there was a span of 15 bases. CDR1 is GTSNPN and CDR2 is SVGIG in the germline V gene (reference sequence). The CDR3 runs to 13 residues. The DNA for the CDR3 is TGTGCCTTTGTTCCGCAGGGAACCTACGAGCAGTACTTC. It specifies CAFVPQGTYEQYF.

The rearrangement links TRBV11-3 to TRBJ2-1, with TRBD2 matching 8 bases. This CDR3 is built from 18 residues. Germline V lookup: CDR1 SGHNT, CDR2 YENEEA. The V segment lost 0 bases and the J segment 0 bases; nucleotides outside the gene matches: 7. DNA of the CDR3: TGTGCCAGCAGCTTAGATCGGGAGGGCGTAAGCTCCTACAATGAGCAGTTCTTC. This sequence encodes CASSLDREGVSSYNEQFF.

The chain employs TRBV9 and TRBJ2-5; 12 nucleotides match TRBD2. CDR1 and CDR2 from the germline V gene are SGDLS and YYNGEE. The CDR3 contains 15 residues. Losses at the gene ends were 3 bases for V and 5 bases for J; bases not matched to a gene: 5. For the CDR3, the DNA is TGTGCCAGCAGCGCCGGACTAGCGGGGATTGAGACCCAGTACTTC. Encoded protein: CASSAGLAGIETQYF.

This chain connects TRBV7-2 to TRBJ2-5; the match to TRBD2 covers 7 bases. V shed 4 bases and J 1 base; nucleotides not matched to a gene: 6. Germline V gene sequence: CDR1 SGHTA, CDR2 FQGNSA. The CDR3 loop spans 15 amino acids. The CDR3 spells CASSWGLTPQETQYF. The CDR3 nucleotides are TGTGCCAGCAGCTGGGGACTAACACCCCAAGAGACCCAGTACTTC. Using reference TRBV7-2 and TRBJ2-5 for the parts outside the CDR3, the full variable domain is GAGVSQSPSNKVTEKGKDVELRCDPISGHTALYWYRQSLGQGLEFLIYFQGNSAPDKSGLPSDRFSAERTGGSVSTLTIQRTQQEDSAVYLCASSWGLTPQETQYFGPGTRLLVL.

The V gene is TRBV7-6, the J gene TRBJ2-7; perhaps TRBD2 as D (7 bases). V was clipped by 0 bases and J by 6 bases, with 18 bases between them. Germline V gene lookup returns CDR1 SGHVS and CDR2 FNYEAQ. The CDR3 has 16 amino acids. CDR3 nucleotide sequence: TGTGCCAGCAGCTTAGCGGTCGGGGGGCAGGGGCTCGAGCAGTACTTC. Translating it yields CASSLAVGGQGLEQYF.

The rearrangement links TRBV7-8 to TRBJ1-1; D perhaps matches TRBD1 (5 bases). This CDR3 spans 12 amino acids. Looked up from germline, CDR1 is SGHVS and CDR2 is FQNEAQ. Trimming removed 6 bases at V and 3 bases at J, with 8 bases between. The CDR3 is CASSDSYTEAFF. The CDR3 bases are TGTGCCAGCAGTGACAGTTACACTGAAGCTTTCTTT.

CDR3 in DNA: TGTGCCAGCAGCCGCGCCACTAGCGGGACGGAGACCCAGTACTTC. The encoded protein is CASSRATSGTETQYF. The chain is built from TRBV7-9 and TRBJ2-5, with TRBD2 matching 10 bases. Germline V gene data show CDR1 as SEHNR and CDR2 as FQNEAQ (reference sequence). Trimming at V came to 5 bases and at J to 5 bases, leaving 8 bases not matched to a gene. CDR3 length: 15 amino acids.

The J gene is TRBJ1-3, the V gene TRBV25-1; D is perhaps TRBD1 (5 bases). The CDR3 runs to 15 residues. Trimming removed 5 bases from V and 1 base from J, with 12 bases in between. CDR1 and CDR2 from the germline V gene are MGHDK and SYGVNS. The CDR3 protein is CASSPGRGSGNTIYF. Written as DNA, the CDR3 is TGTGCCAGCAGTCCCGGAAGGGGTTCTGGAAACACCATATATTTT. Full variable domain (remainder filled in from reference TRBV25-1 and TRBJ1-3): EADIYQTPRYLVIGTGKKITLECSQTMGHDKMYWYQQDPGMELHLIHYSYGVNSTEKGDLSSESTVSRIRTEHFPLTLESARPSHTSQYLCASSPGRGSGNTIYFGEGSWLTVV.

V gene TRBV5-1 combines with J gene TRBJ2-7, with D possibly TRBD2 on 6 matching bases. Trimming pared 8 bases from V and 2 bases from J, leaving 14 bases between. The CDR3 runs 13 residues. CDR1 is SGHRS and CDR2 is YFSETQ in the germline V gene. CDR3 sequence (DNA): TGCGCCAGGCTCCTAGCGTCTCCCTACGAGCAGTACTTC. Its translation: CARLLASPYEQYF.

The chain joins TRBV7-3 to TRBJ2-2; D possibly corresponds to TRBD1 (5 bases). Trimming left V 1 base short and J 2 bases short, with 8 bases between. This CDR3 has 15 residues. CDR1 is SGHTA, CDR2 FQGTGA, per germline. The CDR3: CASSLSGANTGELFF. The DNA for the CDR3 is TGTGCCAGCAGCTTAAGTGGGGCTAACACCGGGGAGCTGTTTTTT.

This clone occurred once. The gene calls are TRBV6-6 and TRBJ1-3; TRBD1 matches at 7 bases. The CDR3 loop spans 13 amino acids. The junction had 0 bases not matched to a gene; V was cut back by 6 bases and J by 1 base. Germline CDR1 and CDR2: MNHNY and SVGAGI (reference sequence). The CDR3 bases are TGTGCCAGCAGGGGACAGTCTGGAAACACCATATATTTT. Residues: CASRGQSGNTIYF.

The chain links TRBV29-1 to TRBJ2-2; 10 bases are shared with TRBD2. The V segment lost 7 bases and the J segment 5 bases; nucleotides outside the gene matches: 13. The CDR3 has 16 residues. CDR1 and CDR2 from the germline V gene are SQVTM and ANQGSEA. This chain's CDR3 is CSAGPASGSNTGELFF. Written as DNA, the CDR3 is TGCAGCGCCGGACCCGCTAGCGGGAGCAATACCGGGGAGCTGTTTTTT.